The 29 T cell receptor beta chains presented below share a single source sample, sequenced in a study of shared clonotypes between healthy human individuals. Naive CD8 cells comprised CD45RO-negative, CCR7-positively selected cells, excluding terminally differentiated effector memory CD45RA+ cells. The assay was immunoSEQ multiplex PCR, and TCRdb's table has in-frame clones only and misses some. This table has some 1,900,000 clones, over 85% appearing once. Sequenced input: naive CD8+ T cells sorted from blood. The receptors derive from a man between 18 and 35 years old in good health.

CDR3 sequence: CASSQVPGSRGETQYF. In nucleotides, the CDR3 is TGCGCCAGCAGCCAAGTACCCGGGTCCCGTGGGGAGACCCAGTACTTC. This rearrangement joins TRBV4-1 to TRBJ2-5; no definite D call. Germline V gene lookup returns CDR1 MGHRA and CDR2 YSYEKL. The CDR3 contains 16 residues. Trimming stripped 1 base from V and 5 bases from J, with 17 bases between.

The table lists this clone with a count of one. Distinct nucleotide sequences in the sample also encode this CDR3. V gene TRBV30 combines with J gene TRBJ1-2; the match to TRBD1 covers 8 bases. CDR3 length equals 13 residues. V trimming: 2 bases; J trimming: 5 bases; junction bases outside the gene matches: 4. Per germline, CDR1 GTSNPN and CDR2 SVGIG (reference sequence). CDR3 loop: CAWSMTGDYGYTF. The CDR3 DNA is TGTGCCTGGAGTATGACAGGGGATTATGGCTACACCTTC. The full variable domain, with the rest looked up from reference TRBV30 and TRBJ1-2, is SQTIHQWPATLVQPVGSPLSLECTVEGTSNPNLYWYRQAAGRGLQLLFYSVGIGQISSEVPQNLSASRPQDRQFILSSKKLLLSDSGFYLCAWSMTGDYGYTFGSGTRLTVV.

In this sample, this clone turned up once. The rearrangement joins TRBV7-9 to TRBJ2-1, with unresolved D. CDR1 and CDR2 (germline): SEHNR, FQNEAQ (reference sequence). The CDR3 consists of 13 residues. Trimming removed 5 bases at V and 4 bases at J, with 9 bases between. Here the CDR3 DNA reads TGTGCCAGCAGCCATCCGGTGTACAATGAGCAGTTCTTC. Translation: CASSHPVYNEQFF.

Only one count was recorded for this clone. The CDR3 nucleotides are TGTGCCAGCAGCCCATGGACAGGGGGCGATTCACCCCTCCACTTT. Its protein is CASSPWTGGDSPLHF. This chain joins TRBV7-9 and TRBJ1-6, with 11 positions matching TRBD1. CDR1 SEHNR and CDR2 FQNEAQ come from the germline V gene (reference sequence). CDR3 length equals 15 residues. J was trimmed by 8 bases and V by 5 bases; bases with no gene match: 5.

The CDR3 is CASSVGVWDEQFF. CDR3 DNA sequence: TGTGCCAGCAGCGTTGGGGTGTGGGATGAGCAGTTCTTC. The chain joins TRBV9 to TRBJ2-1; D remains ambiguous. CDR3 length: 13 amino acids. The V and J ends lost 2 bases and 8 bases respectively, with 11 bases between them. Germline V gives CDR1 SGDLS, CDR2 YYNGEE.

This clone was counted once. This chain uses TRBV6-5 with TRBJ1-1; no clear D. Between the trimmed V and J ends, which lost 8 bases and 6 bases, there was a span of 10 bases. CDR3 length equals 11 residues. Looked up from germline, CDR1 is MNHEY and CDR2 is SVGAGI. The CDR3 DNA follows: TGTGCCAGCCGAACCCAAGCTGAAGCTTTCTTT. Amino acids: CASRTQAEAFF.

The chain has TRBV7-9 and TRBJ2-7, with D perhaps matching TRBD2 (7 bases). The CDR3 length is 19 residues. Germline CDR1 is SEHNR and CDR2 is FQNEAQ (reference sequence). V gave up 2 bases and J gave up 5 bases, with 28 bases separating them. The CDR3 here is CASSLTSDRSGTTGDEQYF. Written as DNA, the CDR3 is TGTGCCAGCAGCTTAACGTCGGACAGATCCGGGACTACCGGGGACGAGCAGTACTTC.

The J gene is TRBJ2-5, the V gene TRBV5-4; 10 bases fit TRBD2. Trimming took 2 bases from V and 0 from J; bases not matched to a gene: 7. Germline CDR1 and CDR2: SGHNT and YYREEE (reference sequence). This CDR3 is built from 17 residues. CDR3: CASSFGLAAMYQETQYF. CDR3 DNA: TGTGCCAGCAGCTTTGGACTAGCGGCGATGTACCAAGAGACCCAGTACTTC. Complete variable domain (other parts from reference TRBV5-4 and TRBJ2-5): ETGVTQSPTHLIKTRGQQVTLRCSSQSGHNTVSWYQQALGQGPQFIFQYYREEENGRGNFPPRFSGLQFPNYSSELNVNALELDDSALYLCASSFGLAAMYQETQYFGPGTRLLVL.

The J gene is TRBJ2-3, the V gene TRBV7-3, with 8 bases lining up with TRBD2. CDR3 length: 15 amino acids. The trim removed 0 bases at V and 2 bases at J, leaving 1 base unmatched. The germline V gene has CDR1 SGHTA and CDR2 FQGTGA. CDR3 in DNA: TGTGCCAGCAGCTTAACGCGGGGGGCCACAGATACGCAGTATTTT. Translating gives CASSLTRGATDTQYF.

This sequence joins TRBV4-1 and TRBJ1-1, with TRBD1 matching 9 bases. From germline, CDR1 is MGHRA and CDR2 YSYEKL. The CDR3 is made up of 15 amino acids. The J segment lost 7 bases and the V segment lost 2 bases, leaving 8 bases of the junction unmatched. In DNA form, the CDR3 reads TGCGCCAGCAGCCAACTCACAGGGGGCGACATTGAAGCTTTCTTT. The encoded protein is CASSQLTGGDIEAFF.

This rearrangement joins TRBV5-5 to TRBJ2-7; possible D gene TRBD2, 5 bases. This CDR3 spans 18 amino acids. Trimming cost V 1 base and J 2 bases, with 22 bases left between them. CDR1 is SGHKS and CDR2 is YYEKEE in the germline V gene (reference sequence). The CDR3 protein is CASSLKRLSRVETYEQYF. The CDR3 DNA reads TGTGCCAGCAGCTTGAAACGATTATCGCGGGTAGAAACCTACGAGCAGTACTTC. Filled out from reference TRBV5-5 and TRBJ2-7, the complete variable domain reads DAGVTQSPTHLIKTRGQQVTLRCSPISGHKSVSWYQQVLGQGPQFIFQYYEKEERGRGNFPDRFSARQFPNYSSELNVNALLLGDSALYLCASSLKRLSRVETYEQYFGPGTRLTVT.

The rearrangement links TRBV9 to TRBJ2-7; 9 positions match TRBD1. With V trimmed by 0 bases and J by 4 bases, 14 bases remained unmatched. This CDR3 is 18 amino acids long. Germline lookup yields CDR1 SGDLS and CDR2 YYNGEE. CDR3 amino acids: CASSVGDLGTGRVYEQYF. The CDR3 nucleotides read TGTGCCAGCAGCGTAGGTGACTTGGGGACAGGGAGAGTTTACGAGCAGTACTTC.

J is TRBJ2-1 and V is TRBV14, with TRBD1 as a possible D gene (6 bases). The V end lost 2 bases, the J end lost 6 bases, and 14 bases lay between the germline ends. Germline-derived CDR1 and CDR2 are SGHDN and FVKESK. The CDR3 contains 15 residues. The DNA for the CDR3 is TGTGCCAGCAGCCAACATAGGGGGTACGGCAATGAGCAGTTCTTC. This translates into CASSQHRGYGNEQFF.

The CDR3 region is CASSHTGASQETQYF. CDR3 sequence (DNA): TGTGCCAGCAGTCACACCGGGGCCAGTCAAGAGACCCAGTACTTC. This rearrangement joins TRBV6-5 to TRBJ2-5; D possibly uses TRBD1 or TRBD2 (5 bases each). Germline values: CDR1 MNHEY, CDR2 SVGAGI. V was pared by 5 bases and J by 2 bases, with 15 bases between. The CDR3 loop spans 15 amino acids.

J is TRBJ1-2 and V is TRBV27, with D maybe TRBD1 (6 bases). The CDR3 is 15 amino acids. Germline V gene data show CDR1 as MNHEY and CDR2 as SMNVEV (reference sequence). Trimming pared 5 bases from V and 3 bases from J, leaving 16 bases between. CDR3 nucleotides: TGTGCCAGCAGTCGGACAGCGCCGTCCGACTATGGCTACACCTTC. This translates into CASSRTAPSDYGYTF.

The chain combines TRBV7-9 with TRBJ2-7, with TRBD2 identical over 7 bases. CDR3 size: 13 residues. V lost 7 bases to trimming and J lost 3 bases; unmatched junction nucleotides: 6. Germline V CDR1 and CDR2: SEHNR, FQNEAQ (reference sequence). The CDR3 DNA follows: TGTGCCAGCACGATGGGAGGGGTCTACGAGCAGTACTTC. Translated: CASTMGGVYEQYF. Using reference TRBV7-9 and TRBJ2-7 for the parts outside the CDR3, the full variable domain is DTGVSQNPRHKITKRGQNVTFRCDPISEHNRLYWYRQTLGQGPEFLTYFQNEAQLEKSRLLSDRFSAERPKGSFSTLEIQRTEQGDSAMYLCASTMGGVYEQYFGPGTRLTVT.

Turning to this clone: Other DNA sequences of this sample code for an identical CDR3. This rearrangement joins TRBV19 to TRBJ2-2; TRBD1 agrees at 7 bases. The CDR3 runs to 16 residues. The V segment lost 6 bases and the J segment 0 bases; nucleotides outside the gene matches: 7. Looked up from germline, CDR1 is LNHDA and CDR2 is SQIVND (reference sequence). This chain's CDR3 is CASSPRQGPNTGELFF. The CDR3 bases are TGTGCCAGTAGCCCTCGACAGGGCCCGAACACCGGGGAGCTGTTTTTT. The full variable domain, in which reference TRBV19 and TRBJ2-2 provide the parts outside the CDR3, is DGGITQSPKYLFRKEGQNVTLSCEQNLNHDAMYWYRQDPGQGLRLIYYSQIVNDFQKGDIAEGYSVSREKKESFPLTVTSAQKNPTAFYLCASSPRQGPNTGELFFGEGSRLTVL.

The CDR3 sequence is CASAAGGENTIYF. CDR3 sequence (DNA): TGTGCCAGCGCGGCGGGGGGCGAAAACACCATATATTTT. The J gene is TRBJ1-3, the V gene TRBV7-9, with D perhaps matching TRBD1 (6 bases). The germline V and J ends were trimmed by 8 bases and 6 bases, with 14 bases remaining between them. This CDR3 has 13 residues. From germline, CDR1 is SEHNR and CDR2 FQNEAQ (reference sequence).

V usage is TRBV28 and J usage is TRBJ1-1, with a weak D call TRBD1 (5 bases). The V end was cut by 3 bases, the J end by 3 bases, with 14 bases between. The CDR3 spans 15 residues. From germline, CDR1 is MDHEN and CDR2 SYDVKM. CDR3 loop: CASSFVRDGDTEAFF. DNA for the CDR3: TGTGCCAGCAGTTTCGTCAGGGACGGTGACACTGAAGCTTTCTTT.

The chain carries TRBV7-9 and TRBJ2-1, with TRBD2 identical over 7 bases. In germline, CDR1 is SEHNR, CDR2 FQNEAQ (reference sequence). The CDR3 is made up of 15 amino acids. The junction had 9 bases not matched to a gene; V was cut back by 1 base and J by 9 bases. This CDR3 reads CASSLVVPGGGEQFF. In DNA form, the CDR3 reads TGTGCCAGCAGCTTAGTTGTCCCGGGCGGGGGTGAGCAGTTCTTC.

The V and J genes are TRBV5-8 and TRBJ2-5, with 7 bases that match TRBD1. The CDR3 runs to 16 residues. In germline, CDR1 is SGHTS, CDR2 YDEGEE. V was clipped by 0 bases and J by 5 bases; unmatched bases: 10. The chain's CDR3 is CASSLVPWQGVETQYF. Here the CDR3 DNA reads TGTGCCAGCAGCTTGGTACCCTGGCAGGGGGTGGAGACCCAGTACTTC.

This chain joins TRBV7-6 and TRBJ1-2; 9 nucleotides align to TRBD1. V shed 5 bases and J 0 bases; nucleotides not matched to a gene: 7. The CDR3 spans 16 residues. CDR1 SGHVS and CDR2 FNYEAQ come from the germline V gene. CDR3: CASSRGTGLPNYGYTF. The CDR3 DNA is TGTGCCAGCAGCCGCGGGACAGGGCTACCTAACTATGGCTACACCTTC.

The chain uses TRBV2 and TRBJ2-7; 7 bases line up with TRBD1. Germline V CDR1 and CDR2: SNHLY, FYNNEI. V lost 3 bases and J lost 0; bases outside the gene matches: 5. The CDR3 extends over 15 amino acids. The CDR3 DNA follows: TGTGCCAGCAGTGACCCGACAGGGTCCTCCTACGAGCAGTACTTC. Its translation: CASSDPTGSSYEQYF.

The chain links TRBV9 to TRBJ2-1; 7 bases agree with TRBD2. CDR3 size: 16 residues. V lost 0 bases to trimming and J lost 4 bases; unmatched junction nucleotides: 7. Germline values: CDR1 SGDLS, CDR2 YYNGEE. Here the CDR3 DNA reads TGTGCCAGCAGCGTAGAAGGCGGGAGTCGATACAATGAGCAGTTCTTC. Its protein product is CASSVEGGSRYNEQFF.

The CDR3 DNA is TGTGCCAGCAGTGACGGAACCCTGGCGGGGGGGAAACGGGAGACCCAGTACTTC. It specifies CASSDGTLAGGKRETQYF. The chain links TRBV6-1 to TRBJ2-5; TRBD2 matches 9 bases. Germline V gene data show CDR1 as MNHNS and CDR2 as SASEGT. CDR3 length: 18 residues. Trimming at V came to 3 bases and at J to 5 bases, leaving 16 bases not matched to a gene.

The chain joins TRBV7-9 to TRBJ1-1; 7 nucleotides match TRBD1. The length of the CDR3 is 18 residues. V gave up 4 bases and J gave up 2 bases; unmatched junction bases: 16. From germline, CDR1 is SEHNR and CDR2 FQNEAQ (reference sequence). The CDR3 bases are TGTGCCAGCAGCTCACCATTACGGGACAGAGAGTCAAACACTGAAGCTTTCTTT. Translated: CASSSPLRDRESNTEAFF.

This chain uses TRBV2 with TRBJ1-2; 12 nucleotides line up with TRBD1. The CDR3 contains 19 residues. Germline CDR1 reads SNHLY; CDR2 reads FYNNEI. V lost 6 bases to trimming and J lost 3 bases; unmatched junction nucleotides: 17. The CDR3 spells CASSPGLRDRGRPDYGYTF. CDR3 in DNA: TGTGCCAGCAGCCCCGGACTCAGGGACAGGGGGCGCCCGGACTATGGCTACACCTTC. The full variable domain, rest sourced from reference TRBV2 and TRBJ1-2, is EPEVTQTPSHQVTQMGQEVILRCVPISNHLYFYWYRQILGQKVEFLVSFYNNEISEKSEIFDDQFSVERPDGSNFTLKIRSTKLEDSAMYFCASSPGLRDRGRPDYGYTFGSGTRLTVV.

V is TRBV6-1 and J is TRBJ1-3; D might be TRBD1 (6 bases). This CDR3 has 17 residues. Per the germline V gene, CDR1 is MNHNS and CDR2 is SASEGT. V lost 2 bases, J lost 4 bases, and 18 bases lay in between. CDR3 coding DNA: TGTGCCAGCAGTGAAATTTTGGGGGCTCTGGGAGGAAACACCATATATTTT. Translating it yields CASSEILGALGGNTIYF.

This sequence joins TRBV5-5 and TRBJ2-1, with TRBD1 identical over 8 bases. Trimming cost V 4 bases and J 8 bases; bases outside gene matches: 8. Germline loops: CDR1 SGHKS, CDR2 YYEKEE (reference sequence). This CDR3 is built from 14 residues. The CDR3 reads CASSTGQGGDEQFF. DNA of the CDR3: TGTGCCAGCAGCACCGGACAGGGTGGGGATGAGCAGTTCTTC.